This T cell receptor beta chain is from a study of T cell responses to AZD1222 COVID-19 vaccine. Study observations and caveats: Donors were mostly white British, more females; clonal diversity possibly underestimated.

With respect to this clone: Its matching antigen is unknown.

Germline V gene data show CDR1 as MDHEN and CDR2 as SYDVKM. V shed 5 bases and J shed 0 bases, with 8 bases lying between them. The CDR3 is 14 amino acids. Clones were sequenced by immunoSEQ multiplex PCR, and TCRdb holds only the in-frame ones, with some missing. The sample includes roughly 67,000 clones, 80% to 90% of them seen just once. The receptor's source is an adult who received the AZD1222 COVID-19 vaccine. Here the sequenced sample was peripheral blood, taken 28 days after the second AZD1222 dose. The chain recombines TRBV28 with TRBJ2-1, with a weak D call TRBD1 (5 bases). CDR3 sequence: CASSRQSSYNEQFF. The CDR3 DNA reads TGTGCCAGCAGTCGACAGTCCTCCTACAATGAGCAGTTCTTC.